This T cell receptor (beta chain) was sequenced during a study of control samples from healthy donors and cancer patients. The CDR3 is 13 amino acids. Per germline, CDR1 MNHNY and CDR2 SVGAGI (reference sequence). Trimming cost V 4 bases and J 11 bases, with 17 bases left between them. TCRdb's table, derived via immunoSEQ multiplex PCR, lists solely in-frame clones and lacks some. The sample includes some 150,000 clones, roughly nine tenths seen only once; the top ten take 5.5% to 9%. Sequencing was performed on blood. This chain joins TRBV6-6 and TRBJ1-1; the D gene is possibly TRBD1 (5 bases). This clonotype was obtained from a man between 18 and 35 years old in good health. The CDR3 is CASSSGRFGDAFF. The DNA of the CDR3 is TGTGCCAGCAGTTCCGGTCGATTTGGGGACGCTTTCTTT.